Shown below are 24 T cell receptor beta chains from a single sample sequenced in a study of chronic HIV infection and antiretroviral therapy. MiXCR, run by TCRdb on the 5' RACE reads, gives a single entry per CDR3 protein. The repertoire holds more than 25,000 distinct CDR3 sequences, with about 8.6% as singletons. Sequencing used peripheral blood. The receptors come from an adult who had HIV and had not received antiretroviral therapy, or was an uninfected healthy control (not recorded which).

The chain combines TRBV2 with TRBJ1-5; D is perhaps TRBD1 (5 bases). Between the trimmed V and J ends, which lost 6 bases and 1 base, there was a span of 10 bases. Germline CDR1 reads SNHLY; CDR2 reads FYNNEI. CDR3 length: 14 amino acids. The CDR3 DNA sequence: TGTGCCAGCAGGACAGTGTTGAGCAATCAGCCCCAGCATTTT. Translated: CASRTVLSNQPQHF.

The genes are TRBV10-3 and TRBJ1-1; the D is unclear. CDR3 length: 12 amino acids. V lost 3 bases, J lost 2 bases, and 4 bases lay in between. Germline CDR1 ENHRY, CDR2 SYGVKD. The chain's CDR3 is CAISDPNTEAFF. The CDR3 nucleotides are TGTGCCATCAGTGACCCAAACACTGAAGCTTTCTTT.

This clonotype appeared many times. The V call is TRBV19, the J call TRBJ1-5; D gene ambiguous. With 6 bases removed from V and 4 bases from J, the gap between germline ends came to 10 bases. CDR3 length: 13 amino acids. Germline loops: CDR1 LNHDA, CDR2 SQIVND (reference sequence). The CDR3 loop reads CASSMTPNQPQHF. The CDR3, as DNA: TGTGCCAGTAGCATGACCCCGAATCAGCCCCAGCATTTT.

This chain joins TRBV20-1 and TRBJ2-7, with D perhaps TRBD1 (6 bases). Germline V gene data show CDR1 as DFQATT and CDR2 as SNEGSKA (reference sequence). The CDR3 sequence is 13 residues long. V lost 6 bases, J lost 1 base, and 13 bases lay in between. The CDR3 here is CSAGGQLSYEQYF. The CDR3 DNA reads TGCAGTGCGGGCGGACAGCTGTCCTACGAGCAGTACTTC.

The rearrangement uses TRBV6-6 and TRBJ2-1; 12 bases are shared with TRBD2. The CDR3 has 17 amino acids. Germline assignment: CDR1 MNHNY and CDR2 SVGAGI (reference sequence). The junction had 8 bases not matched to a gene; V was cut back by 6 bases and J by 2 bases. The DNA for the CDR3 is TGTGCCAGCAGCTCCGGGACTAGCGGGTTGCCCTACAATGAGCAGTTCTTC. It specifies CASSSGTSGLPYNEQFF.

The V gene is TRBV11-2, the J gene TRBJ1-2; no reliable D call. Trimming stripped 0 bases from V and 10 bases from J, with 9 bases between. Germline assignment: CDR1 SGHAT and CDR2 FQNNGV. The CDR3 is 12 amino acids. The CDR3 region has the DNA TGTGCCAGCAGCTTAGATCACGGCTACTACACCTTC. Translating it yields CASSLDHGYYTF.

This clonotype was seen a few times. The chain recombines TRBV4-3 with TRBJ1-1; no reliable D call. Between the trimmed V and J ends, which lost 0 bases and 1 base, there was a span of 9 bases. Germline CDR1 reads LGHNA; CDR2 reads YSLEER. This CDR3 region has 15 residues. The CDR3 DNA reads TGCGCCAGCAGCCAAGATAAAAATCCGAACACTGAAGCTTTCTTT. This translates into CASSQDKNPNTEAFF.

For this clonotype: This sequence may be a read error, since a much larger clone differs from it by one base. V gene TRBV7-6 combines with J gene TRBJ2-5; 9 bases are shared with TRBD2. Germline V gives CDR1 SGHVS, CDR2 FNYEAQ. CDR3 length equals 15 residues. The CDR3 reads CASSQDAGGPETQHF. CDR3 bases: TGTGCCAGCAGCCAAGACGCGGGAGGGCCAGAGACCCAGCACTTC. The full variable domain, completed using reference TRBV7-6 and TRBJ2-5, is GAGVSQSPRYKVTKRGQDVALRCDPISGHVSLYWYRQALGQGPEFLTYFNYEAQQDKSGLPNDRFSAERPEGSISTLTIQRTEQRDSAMYRCASSQDAGGPETQHFGPGTRLLVL.

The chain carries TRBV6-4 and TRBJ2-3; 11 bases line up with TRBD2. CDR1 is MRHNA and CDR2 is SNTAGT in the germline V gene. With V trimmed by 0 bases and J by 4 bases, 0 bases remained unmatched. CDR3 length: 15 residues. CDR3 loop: CASSDSSGRADTQYF. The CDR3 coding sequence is TGTGCCAGCAGTGACTCTAGCGGGAGGGCAGATACGCAGTATTTT.

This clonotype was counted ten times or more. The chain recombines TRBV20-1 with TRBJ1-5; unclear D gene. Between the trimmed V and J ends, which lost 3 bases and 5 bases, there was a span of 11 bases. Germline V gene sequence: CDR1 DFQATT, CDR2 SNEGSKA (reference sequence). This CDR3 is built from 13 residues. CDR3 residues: CSASSGKDQPQHF. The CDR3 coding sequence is TGCAGTGCTAGCTCCGGGAAAGATCAGCCCCAGCATTTT.

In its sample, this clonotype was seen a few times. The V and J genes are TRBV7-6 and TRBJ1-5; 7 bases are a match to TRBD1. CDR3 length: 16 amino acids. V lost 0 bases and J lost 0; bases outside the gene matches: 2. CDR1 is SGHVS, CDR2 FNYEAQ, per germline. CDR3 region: CASSLAQGDSNQPQHF. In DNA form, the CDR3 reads TGTGCCAGCAGCTTAGCCCAGGGGGATAGCAATCAGCCCCAGCATTTT.

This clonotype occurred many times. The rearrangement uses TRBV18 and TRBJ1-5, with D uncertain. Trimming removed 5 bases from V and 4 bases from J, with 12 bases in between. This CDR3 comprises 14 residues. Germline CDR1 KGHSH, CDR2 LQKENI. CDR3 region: CASSSGPENQPQHF. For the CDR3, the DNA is TGTGCCAGCTCATCAGGACCGGAAAATCAGCCCCAGCATTTT.

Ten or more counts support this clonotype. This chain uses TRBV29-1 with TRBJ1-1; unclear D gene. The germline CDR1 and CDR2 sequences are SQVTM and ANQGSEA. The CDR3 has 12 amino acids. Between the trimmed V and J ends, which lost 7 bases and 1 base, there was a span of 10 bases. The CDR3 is CSAGWGNTEAFF. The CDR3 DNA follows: TGCAGCGCCGGCTGGGGGAACACTGAAGCTTTCTTT.

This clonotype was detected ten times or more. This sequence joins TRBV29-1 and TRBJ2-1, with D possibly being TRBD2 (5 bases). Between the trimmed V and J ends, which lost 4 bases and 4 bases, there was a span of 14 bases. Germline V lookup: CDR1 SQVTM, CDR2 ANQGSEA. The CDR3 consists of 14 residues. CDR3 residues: CSVVAKRVYNEQFF. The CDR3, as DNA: TGCAGCGTTGTAGCCAAGAGGGTATACAATGAGCAGTTCTTC.

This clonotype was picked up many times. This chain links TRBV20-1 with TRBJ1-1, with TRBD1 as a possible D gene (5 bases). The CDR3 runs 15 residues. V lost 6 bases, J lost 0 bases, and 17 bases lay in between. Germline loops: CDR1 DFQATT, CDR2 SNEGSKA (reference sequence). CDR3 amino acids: CSATTGWGLNTEAFF. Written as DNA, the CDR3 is TGCAGTGCCACCACTGGCTGGGGCCTGAACACTGAAGCTTTCTTT.

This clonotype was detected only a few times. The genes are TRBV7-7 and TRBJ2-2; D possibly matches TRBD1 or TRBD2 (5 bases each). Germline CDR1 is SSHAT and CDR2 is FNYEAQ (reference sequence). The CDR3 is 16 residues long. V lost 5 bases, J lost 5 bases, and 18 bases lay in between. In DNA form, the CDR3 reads TGTGCCAGCAGCCCGAGCCGGGACCTAGGGACCGGGGAGCTGTTTTTT. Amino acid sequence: CASSPSRDLGTGELFF.

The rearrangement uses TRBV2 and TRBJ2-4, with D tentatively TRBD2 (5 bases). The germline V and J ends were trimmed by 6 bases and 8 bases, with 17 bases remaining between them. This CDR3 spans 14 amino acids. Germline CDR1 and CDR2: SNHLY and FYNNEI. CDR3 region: CASSPTGTRYIQYF. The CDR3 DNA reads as TGTGCCAGCAGCCCAACGGGCACTAGGTACATTCAGTACTTC.

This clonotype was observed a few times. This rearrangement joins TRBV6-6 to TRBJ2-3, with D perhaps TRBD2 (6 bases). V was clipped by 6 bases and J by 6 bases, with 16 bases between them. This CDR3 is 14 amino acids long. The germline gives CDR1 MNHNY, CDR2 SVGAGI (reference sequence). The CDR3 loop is CASSPRRGVDTQYF. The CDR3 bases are TGTGCCAGCAGCCCCCGGCGGGGTGTGGATACGCAGTATTTT.

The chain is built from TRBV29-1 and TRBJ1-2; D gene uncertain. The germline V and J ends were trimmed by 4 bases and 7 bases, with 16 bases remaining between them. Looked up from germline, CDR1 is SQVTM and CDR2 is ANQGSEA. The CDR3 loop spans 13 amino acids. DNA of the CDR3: TGCAGCGTTGTAGGAGAAACCATAAGTGGCTACACCTTC. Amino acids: CSVVGETISGYTF.

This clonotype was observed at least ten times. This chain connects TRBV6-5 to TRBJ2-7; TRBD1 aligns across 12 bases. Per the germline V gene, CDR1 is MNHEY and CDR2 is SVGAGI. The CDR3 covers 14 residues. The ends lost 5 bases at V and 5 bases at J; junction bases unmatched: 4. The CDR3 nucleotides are TGTGCCAGCAGTCGAGGGACAGGGGGCGACGAGCAGTACTTC. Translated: CASSRGTGGDEQYF.

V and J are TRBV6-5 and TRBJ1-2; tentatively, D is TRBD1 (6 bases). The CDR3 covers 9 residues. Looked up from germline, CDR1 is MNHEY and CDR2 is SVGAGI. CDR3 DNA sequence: TGTCCCGGAAGGGGGGGCTACACCTTC. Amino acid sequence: CPGRGGYTF.

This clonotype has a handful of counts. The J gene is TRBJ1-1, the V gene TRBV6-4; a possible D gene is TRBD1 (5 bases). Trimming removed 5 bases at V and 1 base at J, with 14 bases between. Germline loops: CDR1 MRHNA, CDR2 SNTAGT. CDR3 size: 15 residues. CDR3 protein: CASSWTGTENTEAFF. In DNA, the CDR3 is TGTGCCAGCAGTTGGACCGGGACGGAGAACACTGAAGCTTTCTTT.

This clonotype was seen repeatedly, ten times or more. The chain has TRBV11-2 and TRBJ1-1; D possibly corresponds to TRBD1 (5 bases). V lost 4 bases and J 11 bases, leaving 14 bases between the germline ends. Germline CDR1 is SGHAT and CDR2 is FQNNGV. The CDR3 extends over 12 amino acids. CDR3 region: CASSSMTRGAFF. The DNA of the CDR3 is TGTGCCAGCAGCTCAATGACCCGGGGGGCTTTCTTT.

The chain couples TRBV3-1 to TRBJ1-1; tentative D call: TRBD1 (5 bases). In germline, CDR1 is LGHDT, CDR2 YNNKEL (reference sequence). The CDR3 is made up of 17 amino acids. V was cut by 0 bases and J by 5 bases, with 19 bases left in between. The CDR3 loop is CASSQDQIGTVNTEAFF. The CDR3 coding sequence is TGTGCCAGCAGCCAAGACCAAATTGGGACGGTCAATACTGAAGCTTTCTTT.